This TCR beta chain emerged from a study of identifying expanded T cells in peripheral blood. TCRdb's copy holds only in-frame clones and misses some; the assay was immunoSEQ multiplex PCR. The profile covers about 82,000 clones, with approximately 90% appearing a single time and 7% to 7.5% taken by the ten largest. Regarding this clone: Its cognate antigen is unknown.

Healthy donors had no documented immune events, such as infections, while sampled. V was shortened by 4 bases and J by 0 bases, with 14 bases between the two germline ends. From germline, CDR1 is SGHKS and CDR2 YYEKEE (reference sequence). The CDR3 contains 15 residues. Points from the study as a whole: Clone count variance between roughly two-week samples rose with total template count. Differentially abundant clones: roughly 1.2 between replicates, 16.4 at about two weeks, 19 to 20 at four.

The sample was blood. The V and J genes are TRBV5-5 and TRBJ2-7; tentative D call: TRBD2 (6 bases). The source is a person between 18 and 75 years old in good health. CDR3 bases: TGTGCCAGCAGCCAAACGGGGGACCACTCCTACGAGCAGTACTTC. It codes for CASSQTGDHSYEQYF. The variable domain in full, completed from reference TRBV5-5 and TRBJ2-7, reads DAGVTQSPTHLIKTRGQQVTLRCSPISGHKSVSWYQQVLGQGPQFIFQYYEKEERGRGNFPDRFSARQFPNYSSELNVNALLLGDSALYLCASSQTGDHSYEQYFGPGTRLTVT.